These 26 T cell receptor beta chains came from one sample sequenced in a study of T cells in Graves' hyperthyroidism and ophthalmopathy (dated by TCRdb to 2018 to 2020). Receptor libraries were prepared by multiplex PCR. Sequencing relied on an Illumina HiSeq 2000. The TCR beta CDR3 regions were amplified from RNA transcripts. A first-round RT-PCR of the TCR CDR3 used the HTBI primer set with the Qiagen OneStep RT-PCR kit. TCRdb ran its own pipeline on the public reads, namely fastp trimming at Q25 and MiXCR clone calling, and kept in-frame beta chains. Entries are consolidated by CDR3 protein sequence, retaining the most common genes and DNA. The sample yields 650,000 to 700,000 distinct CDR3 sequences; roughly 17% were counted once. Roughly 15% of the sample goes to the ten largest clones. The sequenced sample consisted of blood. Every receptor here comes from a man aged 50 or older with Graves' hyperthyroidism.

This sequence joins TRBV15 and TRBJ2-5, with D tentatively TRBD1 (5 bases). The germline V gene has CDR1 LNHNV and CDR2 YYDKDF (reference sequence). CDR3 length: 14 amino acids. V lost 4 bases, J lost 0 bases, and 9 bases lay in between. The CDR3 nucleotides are TGTGCCACCAGCACCCGACAGAACCAAGAGACCCAGTACTTC. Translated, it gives CATSTRQNQETQYF. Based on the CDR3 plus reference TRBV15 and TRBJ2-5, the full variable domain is DAMVIQNPRYQVTQFGKPVTLSCSQTLNHNVMYWYQQKSSQAPKLLFHYYDKDFNNEADTPDNFQSRRPNTSFCFLDIRSPGLGDTAMYLCATSTRQNQETQYFGPGTRLLVL.

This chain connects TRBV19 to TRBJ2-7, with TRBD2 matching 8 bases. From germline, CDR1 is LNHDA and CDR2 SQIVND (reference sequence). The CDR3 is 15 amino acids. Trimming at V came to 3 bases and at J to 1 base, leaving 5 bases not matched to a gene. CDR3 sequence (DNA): TGTGCCAGTAGTATGGAGGCGGGAGGTTCCTACGAGCAGTACTTC. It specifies CASSMEAGGSYEQYF.

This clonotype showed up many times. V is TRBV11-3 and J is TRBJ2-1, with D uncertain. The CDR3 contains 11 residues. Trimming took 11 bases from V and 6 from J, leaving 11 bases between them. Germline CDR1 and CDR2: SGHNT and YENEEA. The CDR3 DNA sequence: TGTGCCCTTTACCCCTCCAATGAGCAGTTCTTC. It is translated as CALYPSNEQFF.

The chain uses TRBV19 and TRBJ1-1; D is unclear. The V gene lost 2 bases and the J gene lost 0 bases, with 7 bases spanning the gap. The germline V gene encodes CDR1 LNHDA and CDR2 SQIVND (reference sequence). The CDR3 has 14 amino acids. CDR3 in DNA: TGTGCCAGTAGTATAAACTCGGTGAACACTGAAGCTTTCTTT. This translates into CASSINSVNTEAFF. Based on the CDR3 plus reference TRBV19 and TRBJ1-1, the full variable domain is DGGITQSPKYLFRKEGQNVTLSCEQNLNHDAMYWYRQDPGQGLRLIYYSQIVNDFQKGDIAEGYSVSREKKESFPLTVTSAQKNPTAFYLCASSINSVNTEAFFGQGTRLTVV.

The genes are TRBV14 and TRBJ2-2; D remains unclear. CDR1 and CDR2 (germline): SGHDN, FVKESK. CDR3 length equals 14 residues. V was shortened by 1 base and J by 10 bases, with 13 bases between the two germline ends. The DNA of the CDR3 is TGTGCCAGCAGCCAAGGGGTGGCCCCGGTGGAGCTGTTTTTT. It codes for CASSQGVAPVELFF. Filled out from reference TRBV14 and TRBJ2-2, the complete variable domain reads EAGVTQFPSHSVIEKGQTVTLRCDPISGHDNLYWYRRVMGKEIKFLLHFVKESKQDESGMPNNRFLAERTGGTYSTLKVQPAELEDSGVYFCASSQGVAPVELFFGEGSRLTVL.

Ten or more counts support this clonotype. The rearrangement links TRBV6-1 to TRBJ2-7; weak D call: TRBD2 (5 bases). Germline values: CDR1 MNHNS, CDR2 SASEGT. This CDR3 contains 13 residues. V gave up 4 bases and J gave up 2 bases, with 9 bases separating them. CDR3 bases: TGTGCCAGCAGTGTCGCCGGGGCCTACGAGCAGTACTTC. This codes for CASSVAGAYEQYF.

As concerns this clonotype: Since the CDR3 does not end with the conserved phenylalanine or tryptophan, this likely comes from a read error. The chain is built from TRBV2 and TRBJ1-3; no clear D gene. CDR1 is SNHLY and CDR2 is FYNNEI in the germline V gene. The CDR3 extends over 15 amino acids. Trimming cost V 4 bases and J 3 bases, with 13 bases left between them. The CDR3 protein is CASSVSGRSGNTIYL. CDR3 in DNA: TGTGCCAGCAGTGTATCGGGGAGGAGTGGAAACACCATATATCTT.

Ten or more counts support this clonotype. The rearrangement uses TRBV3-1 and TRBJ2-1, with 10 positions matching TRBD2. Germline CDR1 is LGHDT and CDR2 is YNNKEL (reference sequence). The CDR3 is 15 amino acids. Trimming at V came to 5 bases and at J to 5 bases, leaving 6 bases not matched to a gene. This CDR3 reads CASSYLAGGNNEQFF. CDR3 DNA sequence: TGTGCCAGCAGCTACTTAGCGGGAGGCAACAATGAGCAGTTCTTC.

This CDR3 is CASSDRLAGRYNEQFF. DNA of the CDR3: TGTGCCAGCAGCGACAGACTAGCGGGCCGTTACAATGAGCAGTTCTTC. The rearrangement joins TRBV9 to TRBJ2-1; TRBD2 matches 10 bases. Unmatched junction bases numbered 7, after V lost 3 bases and J lost 4 bases. Germline CDR1 reads SGDLS; CDR2 reads YYNGEE. The CDR3 is 16 amino acids.

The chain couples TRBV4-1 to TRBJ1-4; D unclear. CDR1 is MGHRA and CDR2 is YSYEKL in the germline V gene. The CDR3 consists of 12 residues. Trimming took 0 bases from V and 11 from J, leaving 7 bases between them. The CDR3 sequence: CASSQEEAKLFF. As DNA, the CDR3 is TGCGCCAGCAGCCAAGAGGAGGCGAAACTGTTTTTT.

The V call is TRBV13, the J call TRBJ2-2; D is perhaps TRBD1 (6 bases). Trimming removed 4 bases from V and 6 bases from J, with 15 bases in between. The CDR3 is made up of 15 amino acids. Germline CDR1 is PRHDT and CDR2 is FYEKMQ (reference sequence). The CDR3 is CASSSQRQDAGELFF. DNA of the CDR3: TGTGCCAGCAGCTCGCAACGACAGGACGCCGGGGAGCTGTTTTTT.

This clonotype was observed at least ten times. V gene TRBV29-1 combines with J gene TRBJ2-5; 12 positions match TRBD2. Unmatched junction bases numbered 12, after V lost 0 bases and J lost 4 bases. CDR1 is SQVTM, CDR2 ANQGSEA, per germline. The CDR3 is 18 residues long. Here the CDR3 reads CSVEDPRTSGISSETQYF. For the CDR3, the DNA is TGCAGCGTTGAAGATCCACGGACTAGCGGGATATCCTCAGAGACCCAGTACTTC.

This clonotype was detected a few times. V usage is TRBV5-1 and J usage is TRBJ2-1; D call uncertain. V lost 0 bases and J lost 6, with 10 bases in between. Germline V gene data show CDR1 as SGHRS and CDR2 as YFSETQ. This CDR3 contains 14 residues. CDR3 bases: TGCGCCAGCAGCTTGGCCTCAACTTCCAATGAGCAGTTCTTC. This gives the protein CASSLASTSNEQFF.

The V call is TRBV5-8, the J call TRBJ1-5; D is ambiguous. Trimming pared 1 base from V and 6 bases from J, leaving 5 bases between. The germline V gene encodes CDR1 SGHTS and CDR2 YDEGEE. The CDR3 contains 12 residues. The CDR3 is CASSLYPQPQHF. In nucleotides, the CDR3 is TGTGCCAGCAGCTTGTATCCTCAGCCCCAGCATTTT.

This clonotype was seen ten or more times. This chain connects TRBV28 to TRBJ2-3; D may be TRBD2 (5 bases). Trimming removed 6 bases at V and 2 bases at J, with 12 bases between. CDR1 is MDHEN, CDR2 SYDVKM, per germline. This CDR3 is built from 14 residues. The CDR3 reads CASRRGIPTDTQYF. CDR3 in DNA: TGTGCCAGCAGACGGGGAATCCCCACAGATACGCAGTATTTT. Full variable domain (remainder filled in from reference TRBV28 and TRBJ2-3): DVKVTQSSRYLVKRTGEKVFLECVQDMDHENMFWYRQDPGLGLRLIYFSYDVKMKEKGDIPEGYSVSREKKERFSLILESASTNQTSMYLCASRRGIPTDTQYFGPGTRLTVL.

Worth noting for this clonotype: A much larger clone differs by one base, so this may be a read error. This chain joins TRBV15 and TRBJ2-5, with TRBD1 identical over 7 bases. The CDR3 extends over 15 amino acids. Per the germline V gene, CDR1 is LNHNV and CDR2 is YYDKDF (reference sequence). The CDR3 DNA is TGTGCCACCAACAGAGATTCACAGGGGAGTGAGACCCAGTACTTC. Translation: CATNRDSQGSETQYF.

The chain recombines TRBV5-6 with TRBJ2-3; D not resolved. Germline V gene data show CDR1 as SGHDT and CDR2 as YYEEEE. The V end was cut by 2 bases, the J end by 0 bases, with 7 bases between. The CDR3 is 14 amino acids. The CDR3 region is CASSFFASTDTQYF. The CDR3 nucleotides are TGTGCCAGCAGCTTTTTCGCTAGCACAGATACGCAGTATTTT. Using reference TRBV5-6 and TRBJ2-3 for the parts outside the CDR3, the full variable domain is DAGVTQSPTHLIKTRGQQVTLRCSPKSGHDTVSWYQQALGQGPQFIFQYYEEEERQRGNFPDRFSGHQFPNYSSELNVNALLLGDSALYLCASSFFASTDTQYFGPGTRLTVL.

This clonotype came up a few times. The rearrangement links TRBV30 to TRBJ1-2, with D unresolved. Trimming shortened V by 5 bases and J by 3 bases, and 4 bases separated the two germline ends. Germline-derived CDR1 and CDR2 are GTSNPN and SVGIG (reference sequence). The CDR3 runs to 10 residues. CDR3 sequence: CAWVHYGYTF. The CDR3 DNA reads TGTGCCTGGGTCCACTATGGCTACACCTTC.

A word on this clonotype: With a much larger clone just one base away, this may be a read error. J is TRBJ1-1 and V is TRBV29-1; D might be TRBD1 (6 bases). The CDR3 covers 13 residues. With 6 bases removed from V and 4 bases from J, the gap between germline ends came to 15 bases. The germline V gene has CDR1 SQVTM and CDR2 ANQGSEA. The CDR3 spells CSVLTGLSTEAFF. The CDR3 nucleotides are TGCAGCGTATTGACAGGCTTGAGCACTGAAGCTTTCTTT.

The CDR3 nucleotides are TGCGCCAGCAGCTTTGTCGGCAGCCAAGAGACCCAGTACTTC. Protein sequence: CASSFVGSQETQYF. J is TRBJ2-5 and V is TRBV5-1; D ambiguous. The CDR3 has 14 amino acids. V shed 2 bases and J shed 1 base, with 9 bases lying between them. Per germline, CDR1 SGHRS and CDR2 YFSETQ.

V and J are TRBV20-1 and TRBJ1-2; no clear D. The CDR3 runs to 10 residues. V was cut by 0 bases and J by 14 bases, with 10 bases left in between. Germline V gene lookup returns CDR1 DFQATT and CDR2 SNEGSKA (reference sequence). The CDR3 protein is CSARDREPTF. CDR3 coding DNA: TGCAGTGCTAGAGATCGTGAACCGACCTTC.

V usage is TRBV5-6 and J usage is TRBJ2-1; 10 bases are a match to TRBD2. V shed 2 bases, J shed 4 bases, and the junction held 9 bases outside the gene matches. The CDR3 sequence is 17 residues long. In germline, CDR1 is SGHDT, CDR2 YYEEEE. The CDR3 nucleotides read TGTGCCAGCAGCTTTTGGCCTAGCGGGAGAACTTACAATGAGCAGTTCTTC. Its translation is CASSFWPSGRTYNEQFF.

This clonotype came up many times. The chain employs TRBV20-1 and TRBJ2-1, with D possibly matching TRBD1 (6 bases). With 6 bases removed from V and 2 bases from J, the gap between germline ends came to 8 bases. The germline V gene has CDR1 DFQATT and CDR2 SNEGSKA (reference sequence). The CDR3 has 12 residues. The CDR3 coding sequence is TGCAGTGCCAGGGGCCCCTACAATGAGCAGTTCTTC. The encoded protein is CSARGPYNEQFF.

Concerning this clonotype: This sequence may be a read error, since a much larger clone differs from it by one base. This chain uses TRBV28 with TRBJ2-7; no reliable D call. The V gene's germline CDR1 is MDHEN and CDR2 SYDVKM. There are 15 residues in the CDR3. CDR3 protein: CASNLSVDRAYEQYF. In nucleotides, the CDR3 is TGTGCCAGCAATTTATCGGTAGACCGGGCCTACGAGCAGTACTTC.

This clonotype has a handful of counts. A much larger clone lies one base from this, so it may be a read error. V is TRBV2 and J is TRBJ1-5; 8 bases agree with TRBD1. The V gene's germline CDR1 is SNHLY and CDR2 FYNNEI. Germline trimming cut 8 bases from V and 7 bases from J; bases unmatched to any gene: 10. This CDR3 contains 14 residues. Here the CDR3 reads CASALGQEQQPQHF. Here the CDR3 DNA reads TGTGCCAGCGCCTTGGGACAGGAACAGCAGCCCCAGCATTTT.

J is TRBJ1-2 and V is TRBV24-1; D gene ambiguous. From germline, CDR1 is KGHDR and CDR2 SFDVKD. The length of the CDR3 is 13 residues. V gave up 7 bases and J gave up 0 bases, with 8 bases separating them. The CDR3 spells CATSADSNYGYTF. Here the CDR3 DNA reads TGTGCCACCAGCGCAGACTCTAACTATGGCTACACCTTC.